This TCR beta chain was identified during a study of shared clonotypes between healthy human individuals. Study findings and constraints: Unshared clonotypes carried lower generation probabilities than those common to all four donors.

On this clone itself: Its antigen is unknown.

The CDR3 spans 14 residues. V lost 3 bases and J 4 bases, leaving 12 bases between the germline ends. Germline V gene data show CDR1 as MDHEN and CDR2 as SYDVKM. It was into CD45RA+ naive and CD45RA-negative memory subsets that the CD4+ cells were split. The assay ran at deep level. The sorted-subset replicate PCRs were given 200 ng DNA, which is 25,000 to 35,000 T cell genomes. Generated by immunoSEQ multiplex PCR, the TCRdb table keeps only in-frame clones and is missing some. The sample lists some 790,000 clones, 72% occurring once. The sequence was obtained from a woman in her thirties in good health. The V call is TRBV28, the J call TRBJ1-2, with D tentatively TRBD1 (5 bases). Material: memory CD4+ T cells sorted from blood. Documented subset: CD45RA-negative fraction. The CDR3 DNA reads as TGTGCCAGCAGTTTTCAAGGGGACCGCTATGGCTACACCTTC. Amino acid sequence: CASSFQGDRYGYTF.